These 9 T cell receptor beta chains came from one sample sequenced in a study of blood T cells in healthy people across ages (dated by TCRdb to between 2014 and 2017). Receptor libraries were prepared by 5' RACE. This sample was sequenced with an Illumina HiSeq 2500. A second PCR of about 7 to 12 cycles was run with a J-beta primer mix and a sample-barcoded 5' primer. The public reads were reprocessed in TCRdb via fastp at Q25 and MiXCR, keeping in-frame beta chains. Identical CDR3 protein sequences are pooled into one entry, listed with their most common genes and DNA. For this sample there are over 1.5 million distinct CDR3 sequences; about 50% appear just once. Of the sample, approximately 2.1% falls within the top ten clones. Sequencing used blood. The receptors were sampled from a middle-aged woman in good health.

The J gene is TRBJ2-5, the V gene TRBV29-1; a weak D match, TRBD1 (5 bases). This CDR3 has 13 residues. Germline V CDR1 and CDR2: SQVTM, ANQGSEA. Trimming pared 6 bases from V and 3 bases from J, leaving 14 bases between. The CDR3 coding sequence is TGCAGCGTCCGTGTTGGGGCGAAAGAGACCCAGTACTTC. This codes for CSVRVGAKETQYF.

CDR3 loop: CSAPRWGAGRETQYF. DNA of the CDR3: TGCAGTGCTCCTAGGTGGGGGGCGGGACGAGAGACCCAGTACTTC. This chain uses TRBV20-1 with TRBJ2-5, with D perhaps assigned TRBD1 or TRBD2 (6 bases each). The CDR3 spans 15 residues. The V gene's germline CDR1 is DFQATT and CDR2 SNEGSKA (reference sequence). Trimming shortened V by 5 bases and J by 4 bases, and 20 bases separated the two germline ends.

The chain combines TRBV7-8 with TRBJ2-5; tentative D call: TRBD2 (5 bases). The length of the CDR3 is 15 residues. The V and J ends lost 5 bases and 1 base respectively, with 14 bases between them. Germline CDR1 SGHVS, CDR2 FQNEAQ. The CDR3 sequence is CASSRPTISQETQYF. The DNA of the CDR3 is TGTGCCAGCAGCCGGCCGACTATATCCCAAGAGACCCAGTACTTC.

The rearrangement uses TRBV5-5 and TRBJ2-5, with 12 bases aligning to TRBD2. This CDR3 has 17 amino acids. Trimming cost V 4 bases and J 5 bases; bases outside gene matches: 12. Germline-derived CDR1 and CDR2 are SGHKS and YYEKEE (reference sequence). Here the CDR3 reads CASSRVPSGGVEETQYF. CDR3 nucleotides: TGTGCCAGCAGCCGGGTCCCTAGCGGGGGGGTAGAGGAGACCCAGTACTTC.

The chain combines TRBV21-1 with TRBJ1-4. TRBV21-1 is described as a pseudogene. This CDR3 is 11 amino acids long. The CDR3 loop reads CASSPQWLLFF. CDR3 sequence (DNA): TGTGCCAGCAGCCCCCAGTGGCTACTGTTTTTT.

This clonotype has just a few counts. The chain has TRBV4-1 and TRBJ2-7; 9 positions match TRBD1. V lost 4 bases to trimming and J lost 2 bases; unmatched junction nucleotides: 6. The CDR3 loop spans 15 amino acids. CDR1 is MGHRA and CDR2 is YSYEKL in the germline V gene. The CDR3: CASSPSDRGAYEQYF. The CDR3 DNA sequence: TGCGCCAGCAGCCCGTCGGACAGGGGCGCCTACGAGCAGTACTTC.

V gene TRBV3-1 combines with J gene TRBJ2-1, with 10 bases lining up with TRBD1. V was pared by 0 bases and J by 11 bases, with 10 bases of the junction left unmatched. This CDR3 comprises 16 residues. CDR1 is LGHDT and CDR2 is YNNKEL in the germline V gene (reference sequence). CDR3 bases: TGTGCCAGCAGCCAAGAACTACGGACAGGGGGGGGAAAGCAGTTCTTC. Translation gives CASSQELRTGGGKQFF.

The chain combines TRBV13 with TRBJ1-2; the D is unclear. V was trimmed by 1 base and J by 8 bases, leaving 11 bases between them. The germline gives CDR1 PRHDT, CDR2 FYEKMQ (reference sequence). The CDR3 contains 13 residues. CDR3 sequence: CASSLAGSRGYTF. The CDR3 DNA reads TGTGCCAGCAGCTTAGCAGGTTCGAGAGGCTACACCTTC.

This clonotype was observed a few times. This chain links TRBV6-2 or TRBV6-3 with TRBJ2-4; TRBD1 matches 7 bases. V dropped 6 bases and J dropped 1; count of bases not matched to a gene: 3. Germline CDR1 is MNHEY and CDR2 is SVGEGT. CDR3 length equals 14 residues. CDR3 sequence: CASRQTGAKNIQYF. The CDR3 DNA reads TGTGCCAGCAGGCAGACAGGGGCCAAAAACATTCAGTACTTC.